This T cell receptor (beta chain) emerged from a study of PD-1 blockade in classical Hodgkin lymphoma. The V gene lost 5 bases and the J gene lost 8 bases, with 15 bases spanning the gap. The germline CDR1 and CDR2 sequences are SEHNR and FQNEAQ (reference sequence). The CDR3 is made up of 13 amino acids. The time point denotes: newly diagnosed, previously untreated cHL patient sample. Clones were read by immunoSEQ multiplex PCR, and TCRdb kept only the in-frame ones, dropping some. The sample contains 70,000 or so clones, about 94% of which appear only once. V is TRBV7-9 and J is TRBJ1-2; D might be TRBD1 (6 bases). This sequence originates from a human donor with classical Hodgkin lymphoma. Source material: peripheral blood mononuclear cells (PBMCs). In nucleotides, the CDR3 is TGTGCCAGCAGCGCAACCACAGGGCACGGCTACACCTTC. Amino acids: CASSATTGHGYTF.